The T cell receptor beta chain under discussion was sequenced for a study of cytomegalovirus exposure and HLA in healthy donors. Points on this clone: Its matching antigen is unknown.

Broader study findings: A later analysis found common viral pathogens apparently linked to several of the most significant clusters. The study put about 180 TCR beta chains on its list as cytomegalovirus-associated. Presence/absence comparisons presumed near-even sequencing depth among donors.

The PCR employed 60 Vbeta primers together with 13 Jbeta primers. Sequencing used immunoSEQ multiplex PCR; TCRdb keeps in-frame clones, though not all of them. The sample records 250,000 to 350,000 clones, roughly 89% being singletons. V lost 6 bases, J lost 10 bases, and 22 bases lay in between. The germline CDR1 and CDR2 sequences are SGHVS and FNYEAQ. The CDR3 runs to 15 residues. The sequence was obtained from a man in his forties or fifties in good health and CMV-seropositive. This chain connects TRBV7-6 to TRBJ2-1; TRBD1 is a possible D gene (5 bases). Sequencing was done on a sample of PBMCs. The CDR3 DNA follows: TGTGCCAGCAGTTCTCAAAGGACACCTAGAGAGGAGCAGTTCTTC. Amino acid sequence: CASSSQRTPREEQFF. The whole variable domain, filled in from reference TRBV7-6 and TRBJ2-1, reads GAGVSQSPRYKVTKRGQDVALRCDPISGHVSLYWYRQALGQGPEFLTYFNYEAQQDKSGLPNDRFSAERPEGSISTLTIQRTEQRDSAMYRCASSSQRTPREEQFFGPGTRLTVL.